This T cell receptor beta chain was captured in a study of blood T cell repertoires in COVID-19 (dated by TCRdb to about 2020). For context, the study as a whole: The collaborator samples originated in the United States, Italy and Spain and spanned the acute and convalescent phases of COVID-19. Subjects who had been exposed to COVID-19, were actively infected with it, or had recovered from it provided the deeply sampled blood TCRbeta repertoires that made up the dataset. The sample metadata nearly always contained a de-identified subject ID, COVID-19 status, age in years and sex. The samples were drawn from the first 160 participants of the ongoing ImmuneRACE study and from 1,254 subjects provided by 6 global collaborators. The repertoires were released in a freely available public database intended as a resource for research on the immune response to SARS-CoV-2. Where HLA class I and class II types were available, the types were taken from metadata supplied by the sample provider, not from assay-based typing. The prospective study material was composed of cDNA or gDNA derived from T cells, B-cell-depleted T cells, or PBMCs. Beyond this particular receptor, the publication reports: The quantity of clinical and demographic metadata differed by source and by participant and was supplied without curation.

TCRbeta CDR3 regions were amplified from genomic DNA using the immunoSEQ Assay, a bias-controlled multiplex PCR. The published analysis was carried out like this. The number of nucleated cells in each sample was estimated from the amplification of reference gene primers within the assay. To quantify the absolute abundance of each unique TCRbeta CDR3 rearrangement, sequence reads were collapsed and filtered. Productive Simpson clonality was computed per sample as the square root of Simpson's diversity index over productive rearrangements. The table comes from immuneACCESS by way of TCRdb, which keeps in-frame sequences with V and J called. Part of the clones is missing from these tables; in studies checked, under half for an unresolved V gene and the rest for unknown reasons. V, J and clone size derive from that table, while D and trimming were established from the DNA sequence. The sample table shows about 150,000 clones, and 70% to 85% are seen once. Approximately 30% of the sample is taken by the ten largest.

The collaborating institutions used their own protocols to collect whole blood in K2EDTA tubes. For TCRbeta analysis, collaborators shipped samples as frozen whole blood, isolated PBMCs, or DNA extracted from either of those sample types. Taken from cysteine to phenylalanine, the CDR3 has 12 residues. Of the read, only the CDR3 DNA is kept; its 36 bases are in frame from base 1. Relative to germline, V is missing 9 bases and J is missing 7 bases, with 4 bases of the junction outside any gene match. From a lookup of the germline V gene, CDR1 and CDR2 are SGDLS and YYNGEE. In this sample, this clone turned up many times. Its target antigen remains unknown. Base qualities are missing; no much larger clone stands one base away.

The TCR was taken from a woman aged 55 to 70 with acute or convalescent COVID-19. The receptor chain draws on TRBV9 and TRBJ2-1, and 10 bases in between align with TRBD1. Sequenced input: peripheral blood. The CDR3 corresponds to CATGQGLNEQFF. The DNA sequence reads TGTGCCACGGGACAGGGGTTGAATGAGCAGTTCTTC.